This entry features one T cell receptor beta chain sequence. Its antigen is not identified. Assay: immunoSEQ multiplex PCR; the TCRdb copy retains only in-frame clones and omits some. The data hold some 300,000 clones, with about 82% observed a single time. The treatment denotes: 15 to 20 received Ad26.COV2.S at low or high dose, single or two shots; 5 received placebo; per-sample allocation not given. Sampling occurred on day 63 after the first vaccine or placebo injection. This specimen comes from a study of Ad26.COV2.S vaccination and SARS-CoV-2 variants. The wider study: A COV1001 Ad26.COV2.S trial-arm participant provided the sample. Study results and caveats: Compared with placebo recipients, vaccine recipients had higher spike-specific TCR breadth.

The CDR3 is 14 residues long. Trimming took 1 base from V and 5 from J; bases not matched to a gene: 4. Germline V gene data show CDR1 as SEHNR and CDR2 as FQNEAQ (reference sequence). The sample in question was peripheral blood, obtained in a trial of Ad26.COV2.S vaccine versus placebo. V gene TRBV7-9 combines with J gene TRBJ2-7; 8 bases are a match to TRBD1. The receptor was isolated from a person aged 18-65 years who received the Ad26.COV2.S COVID-19 vaccine or a placebo. The CDR3 sequence is CASSLVQGEDEQYF. The DNA for the CDR3 is TGTGCCAGCAGCTTAGTACAGGGGGAGGACGAGCAGTACTTC.